A single sample is the source of the 32 T cell receptor beta chains below, sequenced in a study of beta chain features in type 1 diabetes. The study, taken as a whole, reports: Moderate yet significant TCRB CDR3 shortening was seen in Type 1 diabetes patients in all four CD4+ subsets.

Which antigens these TCRs recognize remains unknown. The isolated RNA, all of it, was reverse transcribed, so expressed TCRB transcripts were what got sequenced. The protocol was immunoSEQ multiplex PCR, while the TCRdb copy is restricted to in-frame clones and leaves out a portion. Here the sample spans 140,000 or so clones, around 13% being singletons. Sample: central memory CD4+ T cells from blood. The receptors here all came from a man younger than 35 with type 1 diabetes.

The rearrangement uses TRBV19 and TRBJ1-2; D is unclear. The CDR3 contains 12 residues. Trimming shortened V by 6 bases and J by 3 bases, and 8 bases separated the two germline ends. CDR1 is LNHDA, CDR2 SQIVND, per germline (reference sequence). CDR3: CASRSQDYGYTF. DNA for the CDR3: TGTGCCAGTAGATCCCAGGACTATGGCTACACCTTC.

This clone has only a few counts. This chain links TRBV6-5 with TRBJ1-6, with D possibly TRBD1 on 5 matching bases. V was shortened by 11 bases and J by 3 bases, with 8 bases between the two germline ends. CDR3 length: 12 residues. Germline V gives CDR1 MNHEY, CDR2 SVGAGI. The CDR3 nucleotides read TGTGCCGCCGGGGGCTATAATTCACCCCTCCACTTT. It encodes CAAGGYNSPLHF.

The chain combines TRBV30 with TRBJ1-2, with D uncertain. The ends were cut back, 2 bases at V and 4 bases at J, with 11 bases in the middle. The length of the CDR3 is 13 residues. CDR1 is GTSNPN and CDR2 is SVGIG in the germline V gene (reference sequence). CDR3 sequence: CAWSFGFGYGYTF. The CDR3 nucleotides are TGTGCCTGGAGTTTTGGGTTCGGCTATGGCTACACCTTC.

This clone was seen ten or more times. This sequence joins TRBV9 and TRBJ2-2, with no clear D. Trimming left V 0 bases short and J 6 bases short, with 9 bases between. This CDR3 is built from 14 residues. Germline loops: CDR1 SGDLS, CDR2 YYNGEE. The CDR3 coding sequence is TGTGCCAGCAGCGTAGTTTCCGTATCCGGGGAGCTGTTTTTT. As protein: CASSVVSVSGELFF. Full variable domain (outside the CDR3, taken from reference TRBV9 and TRBJ2-2): DSGVTQTPKHLITATGQRVTLRCSPRSGDLSVYWYQQSLDQGLQFLIQYYNGEERAKGNILERFSAQQFPDLHSELNLSSLELGDSALYFCASSVVSVSGELFFGEGSRLTVL.

This clone has just a few counts. The chain uses TRBV5-1 and TRBJ1-6, with no clear D. The V gene's germline CDR1 is SGHRS and CDR2 YFSETQ. The CDR3 totals 13 residues. V was clipped by 3 bases and J by 11 bases, with 12 bases between them. The CDR3 reads CASSSTDTTPLHF. The CDR3 coding sequence is TGCGCCAGCAGCTCAACTGACACGACACCCCTCCACTTT. The full variable domain, its missing parts supplied by reference TRBV5-1 and TRBJ1-6, is KAGVTQTPRYLIKTRGQQVTLSCSPISGHRSVSWYQQTPGQGLQFLFEYFSETQRNKGNFPGRFSGRQFSNSRSEMNVSTLELGDSALYLCASSSTDTTPLHFGNGTRLTVT.

The chain couples TRBV6-5 to TRBJ2-6; the D is unclear. This CDR3 is built from 14 residues. Germline CDR1 MNHEY, CDR2 SVGAGI. V dropped 5 bases and J dropped 3 bases, with 8 bases sitting between them. In nucleotides, the CDR3 is TGTGCCAGCAGTGGACGTGATGGGGCCAACGTCCTGACTTTC. It codes for CASSGRDGANVLTF.

This CDR3 reads CASRRGQAGYGYTF. The DNA for the CDR3 is TGTGCCAGCAGACGGGGACAGGCGGGCTATGGCTACACCTTC. This chain joins TRBV13 and TRBJ1-2, with 8 positions matching TRBD1. Looked up from germline, CDR1 is PRHDT and CDR2 is FYEKMQ (reference sequence). This CDR3 has 14 amino acids. Trimming at V came to 6 bases and at J to 4 bases, leaving 7 bases not matched to a gene.

V is TRBV5-6 and J is TRBJ2-7; no firm D call. Germline CDR1 SGHDT, CDR2 YYEEEE. With 1 base removed from V and 2 bases from J, the gap between germline ends came to 10 bases. This CDR3 comprises 14 residues. The CDR3 DNA is TGTGCCAGCAGCTTGCCCTCGGGCCCCTACGAGCAGTACTTC. Translated: CASSLPSGPYEQYF.

The chain employs TRBV5-1 and TRBJ1-4; a possible D gene is TRBD1 (6 bases). V lost 7 bases and J 4 bases, leaving 11 bases between the germline ends. This CDR3 has 13 residues. Germline V gene sequence: CDR1 SGHRS, CDR2 YFSETQ. CDR3 in amino acids: CASDGTSNEKLFF. CDR3 DNA sequence: TGCGCCAGCGACGGGACAAGTAATGAAAAACTGTTTTTT.

The rearrangement links TRBV30 to TRBJ1-3, with D hard to call. This CDR3 contains 15 residues. Deletions cut 0 bases from V and 0 bases from J, with 9 bases between. In germline, CDR1 is GTSNPN, CDR2 SVGIG (reference sequence). The CDR3 DNA follows: TGTGCCTGGAGTGTAGGCCAGCTCTCTGGAAACACCATATATTTT. Protein product: CAWSVGQLSGNTIYF.

V gene TRBV9 combines with J gene TRBJ1-6, with D possibly TRBD1 on 6 matching bases. Trimming shortened V by 3 bases and J by 7 bases, and 14 bases separated the two germline ends. This CDR3 is 15 amino acids long. Germline V CDR1 and CDR2: SGDLS, YYNGEE. DNA for the CDR3: TGTGCCAGCAGCGCTCAACAGGGAAGAAATTCACCCCTCCACTTT. It is translated as CASSAQQGRNSPLHF.

This clone was seen more than once but under ten times. The chain uses TRBV28 and TRBJ1-2; D gene unclear. The V gene's germline CDR1 is MDHEN and CDR2 SYDVKM. CDR3 size: 13 residues. The V end lost 2 bases, the J end lost 2 bases, and 6 bases lay between the germline ends. CDR3 sequence: CASSLASNYGYTF. In nucleotides, the CDR3 is TGTGCCAGCAGTTTAGCCTCAAACTATGGCTACACCTTC.

The chain uses TRBV4-2 and TRBJ1-4, with D perhaps matching TRBD1 (5 bases). This CDR3 comprises 15 residues. V was clipped by 5 bases and J by 2 bases, with 12 bases between them. Germline V CDR1 and CDR2: LGHNA, YNFKEQ. The CDR3 is CASSMWGGTNEKLFF. The CDR3 coding sequence is TGTGCCAGCAGCATGTGGGGGGGTACTAATGAAAAACTGTTTTTT.

V and J are TRBV6-6 and TRBJ1-1; 7 positions agree with TRBD1. V gave up 9 bases and J gave up 0 bases; unmatched junction bases: 4. Germline CDR1 is MNHNY and CDR2 is SVGAGI (reference sequence). The CDR3 runs 13 residues. The CDR3 nucleotides read TGTGCCAGTCTGGGACAGATGAACACTGAAGCTTTCTTT. Translation gives CASLGQMNTEAFF.

The chain carries TRBV5-6 and TRBJ1-1; D gene ambiguous. With 1 base removed from V and 3 bases from J, the gap between germline ends came to 4 bases. The CDR3 consists of 12 residues. Germline loops: CDR1 SGHDT, CDR2 YYEEEE. The DNA of the CDR3 is TGTGCCAGCAGCTTGTTAGACACTGAAGCTTTCTTT. As protein: CASSLLDTEAFF.

The rearrangement joins TRBV5-6 to TRBJ2-1; weak D call: TRBD2 (5 bases). This CDR3 is 15 amino acids long. CDR1 is SGHDT, CDR2 YYEEEE, per germline. The V and J ends lost 1 base and 0 bases respectively, with 8 bases between them. In DNA form, the CDR3 reads TGTGCCAGCAGCTTGAGCGGAAGCTCCTACAATGAGCAGTTCTTC. Translation gives CASSLSGSSYNEQFF. The full variable domain, its missing parts supplied by reference TRBV5-6 and TRBJ2-1, is DAGVTQSPTHLIKTRGQQVTLRCSPKSGHDTVSWYQQALGQGPQFIFQYYEEEERQRGNFPDRFSGHQFPNYSSELNVNALLLGDSALYLCASSLSGSSYNEQFFGPGTRLTVL.

This clone was seen more than once but under ten times. This chain links TRBV27 with TRBJ2-2; the D gene is possibly TRBD2 (6 bases). The CDR3 runs 14 residues. Trimming took off 6 bases at V and 3 bases at J, with 11 bases between the two ends. The germline gives CDR1 MNHEY, CDR2 SMNVEV (reference sequence). This CDR3 is CASREGYDTGELFF. The CDR3 nucleotides are TGTGCCAGCAGGGAGGGATACGACACCGGGGAGCTGTTTTTT.

This clone appeared once. The rearrangement joins TRBV5-1 to TRBJ2-6; a possible D gene is TRBD1 (6 bases). Trimming left V 5 bases short and J 2 bases short, with 11 bases between. Germline assignment: CDR1 SGHRS and CDR2 YFSETQ. The CDR3 length is 15 residues. Written as DNA, the CDR3 is TGCGCCAGCAGTCAATCAGGGGCTGGGGCCAACGTCCTGACTTTC. This codes for CASSQSGAGANVLTF.

This clone turned up a few times. V gene TRBV20-1 combines with J gene TRBJ2-7; no reliable D call. The CDR3 is made up of 11 amino acids. V lost 0 bases and J lost 6, with 6 bases in between. Germline lookup yields CDR1 DFQATT and CDR2 SNEGSKA (reference sequence). The CDR3 is CSARDYPEQYF. DNA for the CDR3: TGCAGTGCTAGAGATTACCCCGAGCAGTACTTC.

This clone was counted a few times. J is TRBJ2-3 and V is TRBV5-1; D unclear. Germline V gives CDR1 SGHRS, CDR2 YFSETQ. Trimming shortened V by 0 bases and J by 4 bases, and 21 bases separated the two germline ends. The CDR3 consists of 18 residues. CDR3 in amino acids: CASSLATGDLLGADTQYF. Here the CDR3 DNA reads TGCGCCAGCAGCTTGGCAACGGGCGATTTGTTGGGCGCAGATACGCAGTATTTT.

This clone turned up a few times. The chain links TRBV19 to TRBJ1-1; D perhaps matches TRBD1 (6 bases). CDR3 length equals 15 residues. Germline lookup yields CDR1 LNHDA and CDR2 SQIVND (reference sequence). V was trimmed by 3 bases and J by 7 bases, leaving 18 bases between them. The chain's CDR3 is CASSITTTGRGEAFF. The DNA for the CDR3 is TGTGCCAGTAGTATCACCACGACAGGACGTGGTGAAGCTTTCTTT.

J is TRBJ2-5 and V is TRBV10-3, with D possibly being TRBD2 (6 bases). CDR3 length: 13 amino acids. Germline CDR1 ENHRY, CDR2 SYGVKD. V shed 6 bases and J shed 1 base, with 9 bases lying between them. CDR3 nucleotide sequence: TGTGCCATCAGGGGACTGATCCAAGAGACCCAGTACTTC. Translated: CAIRGLIQETQYF.

The V call is TRBV6-6, the J call TRBJ2-3; 12 positions match TRBD2. V lost 6 bases to trimming and J lost 3 bases; unmatched junction nucleotides: 4. Germline V gives CDR1 MNHNY, CDR2 SVGAGI (reference sequence). The CDR3 sequence is 15 residues long. This CDR3 is CASSKLAGGTDTQYF. The CDR3 DNA reads TGTGCCAGCAGCAAACTAGCGGGGGGAACAGATACGCAGTATTTT.

This clone has ten or more counts. The rearrangement joins TRBV6-5 to TRBJ2-7; D is possibly TRBD1 (6 bases). The V and J ends lost 0 bases and 3 bases respectively, with 9 bases between them. The CDR3 extends over 14 amino acids. CDR1 is MNHEY, CDR2 SVGAGI, per germline. The CDR3 here is CASSYSQQGYEQYF. CDR3 coding DNA: TGTGCCAGCAGTTACTCCCAACAGGGCTACGAGCAGTACTTC.

V and J are TRBV6-1 and TRBJ2-5; the match to TRBD2 covers 7 bases. The V gene end was trimmed by 0 bases and the J gene end by 5 bases; junction bases not matched to a gene: 9. The V gene's germline CDR1 is MNHNS and CDR2 SASEGT. CDR3 length: 16 residues. The CDR3 sequence is CASSEAGGRSGETQYF. The CDR3 nucleotides are TGTGCCAGCAGTGAAGCGGGAGGGAGGTCTGGGGAGACCCAGTACTTC.

The gene calls are TRBV28 and TRBJ2-5, with 8 bases lining up with TRBD2. With 2 bases clipped from V and 7 bases from J, the junction kept 6 bases outside the gene matches. Per germline, CDR1 MDHEN and CDR2 SYDVKM. The CDR3 loop spans 14 amino acids. CDR3 bases: TGTGCCAGCAGTTTAGCGGGGGGCCAGGGGACCCAGTACTTC. Translation gives CASSLAGGQGTQYF.

This clone appeared a few times. The chain combines TRBV2 with TRBJ2-2; D is perhaps TRBD2 (6 bases). Germline V gene data show CDR1 as SNHLY and CDR2 as FYNNEI. The V end lost 7 bases, the J end lost 0 bases, and 9 bases lay between the germline ends. The CDR3 is 14 residues long. The chain's CDR3 is CASKSGANTGELFF. In DNA form, the CDR3 reads TGTGCCAGCAAGTCGGGGGCGAACACCGGGGAGCTGTTTTTT.

The chain is built from TRBV23-1 and TRBJ2-5, with a weak D call TRBD1 (6 bases). TRBV23-1 is reported as an ORF; its role is uncertain. Trimming removed 1 base at V and 5 bases at J, with 17 bases between. CDR3 length equals 16 residues. In DNA form, the CDR3 reads TGCGCCAGCAGTCAATTAGGGTTCCCCACAGGGGAGACCCAGTACTTC. Translation: CASSQLGFPTGETQYF.

Only a few counts were recorded for this clone. The chain is built from TRBV30 and TRBJ1-2, with D unresolved. V gave up 3 bases and J gave up 5 bases, with 10 bases separating them. The CDR3 extends over 12 amino acids. Germline assignment: CDR1 GTSNPN and CDR2 SVGIG (reference sequence). CDR3 sequence reads: CAWRIAGYGYTF. For the CDR3, the DNA is TGTGCCTGGAGGATAGCGGGGTATGGCTACACCTTC.

At least ten counts were recorded for this clone. The chain has TRBV25-1 and TRBJ2-7, with 7 bases that match TRBD1. CDR3 size: 15 residues. The germline V gene has CDR1 MGHDK and CDR2 SYGVNS. The V and J ends lost 3 bases and 1 base, in that order; junction bases with no gene match: 6. The CDR3 here is CASSEAGTASYEQYF. The CDR3, as DNA: TGTGCCAGCAGTGAGGCCGGGACAGCGTCCTACGAGCAGTACTTC.

This clone was observed a few times. The chain combines TRBV2 with TRBJ2-7, with D unclear. Germline V lookup: CDR1 SNHLY, CDR2 FYNNEI. Trimming stripped 4 bases from V and 2 bases from J, with 12 bases between. There are 14 residues in the CDR3. CDR3 loop: CASSGEPGAYEQYF. CDR3 sequence (DNA): TGTGCCAGCAGTGGTGAGCCAGGAGCCTACGAGCAGTACTTC.

This clone was recorded a few times. The chain has TRBV30 and TRBJ2-5; D may be TRBD2 (6 bases). The last part of the DNA fits TRBJ2-7 better; the J call may be wrong. Germline CDR1 and CDR2: GTSNPN and SVGIG (reference sequence). The CDR3 totals 11 residues. The DNA for the CDR3 is TGTGCCTGGAGTGTCGGGGGCGAGCAGTACTTC. Translated, it gives CAWSVGGEQYF.